A selection of T cell receptor beta chains follows, all from one sample in a study of cytomegalovirus exposure and HLA in healthy donors. Sequencing was performed with immunoSEQ multiplex PCR; in TCRdb, only in-frame clones are kept and a portion is missing. The table lists 100,000 to 150,000 clones, about two thirds of them singletons. Sequenced sample: PBMCs. All receptors come from a man aged 25 to 45 in good health and CMV-seronegative. CDR3s include the opening cysteine and the closing phenylalanine or tryptophan. The D gene is left open where the match is weak. A clone size is listed for some rows: how often the clone was seen (once, few, many), or a class if it is expanded.

>TRBJ1-2|-|-|TRBV6-4
CASSEEGLGYGYTF
TGTGCCAGCAGTGAGGAGGGATTGGGCTATGGCTACACCTTC
>TRBJ2-2|TRBD2|-|TRBV27
CASRQPGGNTGELFF
TGTGCCAGCAGGCAGCCGGGGGGGAACACCGGGGAGCTGTTTTTT
>TRBJ2-3|-|-|TRBV2
CASSQSQDTQYF
TGTGCCAGCAGCCAGTCCCAAGATACGCAGTATTTT
>TRBJ2-5|-|-|TRBV1
CTSSQDSPPAGETQYF
TGCACCAGCAGCCAAGATTCGCCGCCTGCGGGAGAGACCCAGTACTTC
>TRBJ2-7|-|once|TRBV5-1
CASSLASRGVYEQYF
TGCGCCAGCAGCTTGGCCTCCAGGGGCGTCTACGAGCAGTACTTC
>TRBJ2-7|TRBD2|-|TRBV28
CASSTSGGTYEQYF
TGTGCCAGCAGTACTAGCGGGGGAACCTACGAGCAGTACTTC
>TRBJ2-7|-|-|TRBV7-3
CASSLNMGGVDEQYF
TGTGCCAGCAGCTTAAACATGGGGGGTGTTGACGAGCAGTACTTC
>TRBJ1-1|-|-|TRBV5-4
CASSWDGRVMNTEAFF
TGTGCCAGCAGTTGGGATGGGCGGGTGATGAACACTGAAGCTTTCTTT
>TRBJ1-2|TRBD1|-|TRBV5-4
CASSTLGQGDYGYTF
TGTGCCAGCAGCACCCTGGGACAGGGAGATTATGGCTACACCTTC
>TRBJ1-2|TRBD1|-|TRBV6-4
CARGDSFYGYTF
TGTGCCAGAGGGGACAGTTTCTATGGCTACACCTTC
>TRBJ1-2|TRBD1|-|TRBV2
CASSADRGRVYGYTF
TGTGCCAGCAGCGCGGACAGGGGGCGGGTCTATGGCTACACCTTC
>TRBJ1-6|TRBD1|-|TRBV27
CASSLTGTGATPLHF
TGTGCCAGCAGTTTAACCGGGACAGGGGCAACACCCCTCCACTTT
>TRBJ2-1|-|-|TRBV29-1
CSVGKRGLRSYNEQFF
TGCAGCGTGGGAAAGAGGGGACTGCGATCCTACAATGAGCAGTTCTTC
>TRBJ2-1|TRBD1|-|TRBV20-1
CSAARDSEQFF
TGCAGTGCTGCCCGGGACAGTGAGCAGTTCTTC
>TRBJ1-2|-|-|TRBV19
CASSFSSGYTF
TGTGCCAGTAGTTTCAGTTCTGGCTACACCTTC
>TRBJ1-1|-|-|TRBV28
CASVLRGIGAFF
TGTGCCAGCGTCTTGAGGGGGATTGGAGCTTTCTTT
>TRBJ2-3|TRBD1|-|TRBV5-1
CASSPGQGGTDTQYF
TGCGCCAGCAGCCCTGGACAGGGGGGCACAGATACGCAGTATTTT
>TRBJ1-5|TRBD1|-|TRBV6-1
CASSSYRGQPQHF
TGTGCCAGCAGTTCCTACAGGGGGCAGCCCCAGCATTTT
>TRBJ2-7|TRBD2|-|TRBV27
CASRPRAGGTYEQYF
TGTGCCAGCAGGCCCCGGGCGGGGGGCACCTACGAGCAGTACTTC
>TRBJ2-5|-|-|TRBV9
CASSRMGGGQETQYF
TGTGCCAGCAGTAGAATGGGGGGTGGCCAAGAGACCCAGTACTTC
>TRBJ1-6|TRBD1|-|TRBV10-3
CAISRSGQGGSPLHF
TGTGCCATCAGTCGGTCGGGACAGGGTGGTTCACCCCTCCACTTT
>TRBJ2-3|-|-|TRBV6-6
CASSYSSGNLPDTQYF
TGTGCCAGCAGTTACTCGTCGGGTAATTTGCCAGATACGCAGTATTTT
>TRBJ1-5|TRBD1|-|TRBV5-1
CASSLTGTSNQPQHF
TGCGCCAGCAGCCTGACAGGGACTAGCAATCAGCCCCAGCATTTT
>TRBJ2-3|TRBD2|-|TRBV6-5
CATHSGGTHTDTQYF
TGTGCCACCCACTCGGGGGGGACTCACACAGATACGCAGTATTTT
>TRBJ2-3|-|-|TRBV5-1
CASSLDPSGDTQYF
TGCGCCAGCAGCTTGGACCCTTCAGGAGATACGCAGTATTTT
>TRBJ2-5|TRBD2|-|TRBV4-2
CASSQERLGTSGGADETQYF
TGTGCCAGCAGCCAAGAACGCTTGGGGACTAGCGGGGGGGCCGATGAGACCCAGTACTTC
>TRBJ1-1|-|-|TRBV27
CASSFLGGNTEAFF
TGTGCCAGCAGTTTTCTGGGGGGGAACACTGAAGCTTTCTTT
>TRBJ2-7|TRBD1|-|TRBV27
CASSSRQTGASYEQYF
TGTGCCAGCAGTTCAAGGCAGACAGGGGCCTCCTACGAGCAGTACTTC
>TRBJ1-1|-|once|TRBV5-1
CASSLDASGTEAFF
TGCGCCAGCAGCTTGGACGCGTCCGGCACTGAAGCTTTCTTT
>TRBJ2-7|TRBD1|-|TRBV11-2
CASSQGVGGEGEQYF
TGTGCCAGCAGCCAAGGGGTAGGGGGCGAGGGGGAGCAGTACTTC
>TRBJ2-1|-|once|TRBV11-2
CASSQRWRNNEQFF
TGTGCCAGCAGCCAACGATGGCGGAACAATGAGCAGTTCTTC
>TRBJ1-1|-|-|TRBV4-1
CASSQEGSGTEAFF
TGCGCCAGCAGCCAAGAAGGTTCGGGCACTGAAGCTTTCTTT
>TRBJ1-5|TRBD1|-|TRBV28
CASSPRTGGEFLSNQPQHF
TGTGCCAGCAGTCCCCGGACAGGGGGCGAATTTCTTAGCAATCAGCCCCAGCATTTT
>TRBJ2-7|-|-|TRBV27
CASSLARGPGQYF
TGTGCCAGCAGCCTCGCGCGGGGGCCTGGGCAGTACTTC
>TRBJ2-7|-|few|TRBV7-3
CASSLDWGRNEQYF
TGTGCCAGCAGCTTAGATTGGGGGCGCAACGAGCAGTACTTC
>TRBJ1-1|TRBD1|few|TRBV4-1
CASSHPRQGARTEAFF
TGCGCCAGCAGCCACCCTAGACAGGGGGCGCGTACTGAAGCTTTCTTT
>TRBJ1-1|TRBD1|few|TRBV10-3
CAISKTGALNTEAFF
TGTGCCATCAGCAAGACAGGGGCTCTGAACACTGAAGCTTTCTTT
>TRBJ1-6|TRBD1|few|TRBV5-1
CASSLNDRGWPLHF
TGCGCCAGCAGCTTGAATGACAGGGGATGGCCCCTCCACTTT
>TRBJ1-6|-|-|TRBV5-1
CASSGLGIGPLHF
TGCGCCAGCAGCGGACTGGGGATCGGACCCCTCCACTTT
>TRBJ1-5|TRBD1|-|TRBV7-2
CASSPRTGVYSNQPQHF
TGTGCCAGCAGCCCCCGGACAGGGGTCTATAGCAATCAGCCCCAGCATTTT
>TRBJ1-1|-|-|TRBV30
CAWSVRQGLAFF
TGTGCCTGGAGTGTACGACAAGGCTTGGCTTTCTTT
>TRBJ2-7|TRBD2|-|TRBV28
CASSFTSGATEQYF
TGTGCCAGCAGCTTTACTAGCGGGGCTACCGAGCAGTACTTC
>TRBJ2-3|TRBD1|-|TRBV2
CASSLDRDNTDTQYF
TGTGCCAGCAGTCTGGACAGGGATAACACAGATACGCAGTATTTT
>TRBJ2-1|-|-|TRBV28
CASRRSWLANNEQFF
TGTGCCAGCCGCCGTAGCTGGTTGGCTAACAATGAGCAGTTCTTC
>TRBJ2-3|-|few|TRBV7-3
CASSLSTSGWDTQYF
TGTGCCAGCAGCTTAAGTACCAGCGGGTGGGATACGCAGTATTTT
>TRBJ1-4|TRBD1|-|TRBV15
CATSWDRVEREKLFF
TGTGCCACCAGCTGGGACAGGGTGGAACGCGAAAAACTGTTTTTT
>TRBJ2-7|-|-|TRBV4-1
CASSPGEIYEQYF
TGCGCCAGCAGCCCCGGGGAGATATACGAGCAGTACTTC
>TRBJ1-2|-|few|TRBV28
CASRTHTNYGYTF
TGTGCCAGCAGAACACACACTAACTATGGCTACACCTTC
>TRBJ2-5|TRBD1|-|TRBV7-9
CASSSGQDGTQYF
TGTGCCAGCAGCTCCGGACAGGACGGGACCCAGTACTTC
>TRBJ2-5|TRBD2|-|TRBV7-6
CASSSGLAGSGETQYF
TGTGCCAGCAGCTCAGGACTAGCGGGGTCCGGTGAGACCCAGTACTTC
>TRBJ1-4|TRBD1|-|TRBV2
CASRDGQGNEELFF
TGTGCCAGCAGGGACGGACAGGGTAATGAAGAACTGTTTTTT
>TRBJ2-5|TRBD1|once|TRBV6-1
CASGTPGQKETQYF
TGTGCCAGCGGAACCCCGGGACAGAAAGAGACCCAGTACTTC
>TRBJ1-6|TRBD1|-|TRBV10-2
CASSVAGGSNSPLHF
TGCGCCAGCAGTGTAGCAGGGGGTTCGAATTCACCCCTCCACTTT
>TRBJ2-5|-|-|TRBV7-2
CASSFLGAETQYF
TGTGCCAGCAGCTTTTTGGGGGCAGAGACCCAGTACTTC